This TCR beta chain was profiled in a study of T-cell reconstitution after alpha-beta-depleted transplantation in children. This clonotype was seen many times. Trimming shortened V by 0 bases and J by 8 bases, and 8 bases separated the two germline ends. The CDR3 has 13 amino acids. Germline V gene data show CDR1 as SGHRS and CDR2 as YFSETQ. As it was prepared, the TCRbeta library received unique molecular identifiers. In TCRdb, the PCR reads were re-called with MiXCR into one record per CDR3 protein. Here the sample spans some 300,000 distinct CDR3 sequences, roughly a tenth being singletons. V gene TRBV5-1 combines with J gene TRBJ1-4; a possible D gene is TRBD1 (5 bases). The source is a boy younger than two with acute myeloid leukemia, due to receive a stem cell transplant. The sample consisted of PBMCs, taken before TCRalphabeta/CD19-depleted stem cell transplant. The chain's CDR3 is CASSLDRGEKLFF. The CDR3, as DNA: TGCGCCAGCAGCTTGGATAGGGGCGAAAAACTGTTTTTT.